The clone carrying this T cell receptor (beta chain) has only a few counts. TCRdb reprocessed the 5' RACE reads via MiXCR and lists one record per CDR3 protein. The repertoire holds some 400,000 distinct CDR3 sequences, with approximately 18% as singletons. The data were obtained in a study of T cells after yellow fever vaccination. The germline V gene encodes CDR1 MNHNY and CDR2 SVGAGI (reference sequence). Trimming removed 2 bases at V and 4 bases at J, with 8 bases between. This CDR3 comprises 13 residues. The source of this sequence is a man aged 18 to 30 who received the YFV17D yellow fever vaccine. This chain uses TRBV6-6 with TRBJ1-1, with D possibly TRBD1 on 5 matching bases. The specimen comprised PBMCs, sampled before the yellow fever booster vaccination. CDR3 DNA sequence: TGTGCCAGCAGTTACGGCCAGGGCACTGAAGCTTTCTTT. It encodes CASSYGQGTEAFF.